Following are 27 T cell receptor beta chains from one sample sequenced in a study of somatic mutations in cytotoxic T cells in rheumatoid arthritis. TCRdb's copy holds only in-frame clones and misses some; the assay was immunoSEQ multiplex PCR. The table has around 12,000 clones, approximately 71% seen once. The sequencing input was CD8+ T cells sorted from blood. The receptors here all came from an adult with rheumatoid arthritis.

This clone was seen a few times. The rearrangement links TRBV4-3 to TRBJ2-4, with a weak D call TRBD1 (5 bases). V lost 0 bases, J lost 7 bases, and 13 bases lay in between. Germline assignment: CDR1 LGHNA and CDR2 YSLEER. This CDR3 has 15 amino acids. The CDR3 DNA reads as TGCGCCAGCAGCCAAGATGGGGTCAGACAGAACATTCAGTACTTC. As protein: CASSQDGVRQNIQYF.

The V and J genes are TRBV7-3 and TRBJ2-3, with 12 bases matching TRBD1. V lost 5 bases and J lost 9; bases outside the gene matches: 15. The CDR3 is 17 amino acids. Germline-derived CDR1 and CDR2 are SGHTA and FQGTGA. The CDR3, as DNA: TGTGCCAGCAGCCTCCCCGGGACAGGGGGCGAACGCGGAACGCAGTATTTT. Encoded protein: CASSLPGTGGERGTQYF.

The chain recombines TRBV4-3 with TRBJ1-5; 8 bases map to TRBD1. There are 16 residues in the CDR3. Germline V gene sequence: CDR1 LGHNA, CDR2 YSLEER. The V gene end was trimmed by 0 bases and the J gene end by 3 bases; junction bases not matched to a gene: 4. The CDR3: CASSQDGTGPNQPQHF. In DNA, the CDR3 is TGCGCCAGCAGCCAAGATGGGACAGGACCCAATCAGCCCCAGCATTTT.

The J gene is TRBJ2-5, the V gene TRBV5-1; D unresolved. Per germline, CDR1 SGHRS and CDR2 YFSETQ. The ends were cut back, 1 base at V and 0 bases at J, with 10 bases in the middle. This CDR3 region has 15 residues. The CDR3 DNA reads TGCGCCAGCAGCTTGTGGCGTGAGTACCAAGAGACCCAGTACTTC. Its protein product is CASSLWREYQETQYF.

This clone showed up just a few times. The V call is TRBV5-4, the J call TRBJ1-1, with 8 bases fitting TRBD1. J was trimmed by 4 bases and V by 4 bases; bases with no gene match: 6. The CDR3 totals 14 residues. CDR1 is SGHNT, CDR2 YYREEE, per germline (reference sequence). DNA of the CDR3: TGTGCCAGCAGCCCAGGGGGCGGGGGCACTGAAGCTTTCTTT. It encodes CASSPGGGGTEAFF.

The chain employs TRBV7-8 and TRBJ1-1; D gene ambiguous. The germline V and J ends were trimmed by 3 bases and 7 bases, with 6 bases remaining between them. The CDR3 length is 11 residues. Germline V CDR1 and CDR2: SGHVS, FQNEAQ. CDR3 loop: CASSFSHEAFF. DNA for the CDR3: TGTGCCAGCAGCTTTTCTCATGAAGCTTTCTTT. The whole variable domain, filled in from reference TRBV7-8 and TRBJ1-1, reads GAGVSQSPRYKVAKRGQDVALRCDPISGHVSLFWYQQALGQGPEFLTYFQNEAQLDKSGLPSDRFFAERPEGSVSTLKIQRTQQEDSAVYLCASSFSHEAFFGQGTRLTVV.

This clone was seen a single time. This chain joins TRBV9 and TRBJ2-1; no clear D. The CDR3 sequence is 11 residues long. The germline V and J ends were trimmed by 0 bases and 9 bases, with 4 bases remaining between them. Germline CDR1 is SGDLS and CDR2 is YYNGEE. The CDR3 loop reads CASSVGGEQFF. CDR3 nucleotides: TGTGCCAGCAGCGTAGGCGGTGAGCAGTTCTTC.

The CDR3, as DNA: TGTGCCAGCAGTGAATCCAGACTTACCTACGAGCAGTACTTC. Encoded protein: CASSESRLTYEQYF. J is TRBJ2-7 and V is TRBV6-1; D is uncertain. The CDR3 length is 14 residues. V shed 2 bases and J shed 2 bases, with 10 bases lying between them. Germline V gene data show CDR1 as MNHNS and CDR2 as SASEGT.

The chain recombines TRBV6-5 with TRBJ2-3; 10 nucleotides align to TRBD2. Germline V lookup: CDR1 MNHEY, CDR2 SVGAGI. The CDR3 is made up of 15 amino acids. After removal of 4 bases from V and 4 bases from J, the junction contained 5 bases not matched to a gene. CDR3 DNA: TGTGCCAGCAGTTCTAGCGGGGGATCATCAGATACGCAGTATTTT. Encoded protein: CASSSSGGSSDTQYF.

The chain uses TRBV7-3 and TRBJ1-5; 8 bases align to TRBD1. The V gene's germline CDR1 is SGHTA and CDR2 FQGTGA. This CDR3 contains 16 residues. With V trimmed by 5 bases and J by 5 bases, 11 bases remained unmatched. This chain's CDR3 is CASSLRTGRGDQPQHF. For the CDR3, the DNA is TGTGCCAGCAGCCTCCGGACAGGGAGAGGAGATCAGCCCCAGCATTTT.

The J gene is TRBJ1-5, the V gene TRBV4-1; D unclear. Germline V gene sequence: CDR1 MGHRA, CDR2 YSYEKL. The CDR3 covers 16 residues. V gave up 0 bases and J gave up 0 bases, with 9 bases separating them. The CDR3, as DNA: TGCGCCAGCAGCCAAGATATCACTTATAGCAATCAGCCCCAGCATTTT. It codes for CASSQDITYSNQPQHF.

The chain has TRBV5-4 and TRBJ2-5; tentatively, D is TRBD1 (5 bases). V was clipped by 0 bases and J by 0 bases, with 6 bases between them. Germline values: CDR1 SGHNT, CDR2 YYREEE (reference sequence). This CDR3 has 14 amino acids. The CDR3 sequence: CASSLDRYQETQYF. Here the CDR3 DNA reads TGTGCCAGCAGCTTGGACAGGTACCAAGAGACCCAGTACTTC.

CDR3 nucleotides: TGTGCCAGCAGCTTGGGATACCAGGGAGAGTTGACAGATACGCAGTATTTT. As protein: CASSLGYQGELTDTQYF. The gene calls are TRBV5-8 and TRBJ2-3, with D perhaps TRBD1 or TRBD2 (5 bases each). The V end was cut by 0 bases, the J end by 3 bases, with 17 bases between. CDR1 SGHTS and CDR2 YDEGEE come from the germline V gene. CDR3 size: 17 residues.

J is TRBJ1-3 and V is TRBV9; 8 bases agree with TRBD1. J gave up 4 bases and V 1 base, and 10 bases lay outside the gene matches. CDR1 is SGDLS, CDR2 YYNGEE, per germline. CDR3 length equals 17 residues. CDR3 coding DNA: TGTGCCAGCAGCGTAAACCGGCAGGGGGCAGGAGGAAACACCATATATTTT. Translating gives CASSVNRQGAGGNTIYF.

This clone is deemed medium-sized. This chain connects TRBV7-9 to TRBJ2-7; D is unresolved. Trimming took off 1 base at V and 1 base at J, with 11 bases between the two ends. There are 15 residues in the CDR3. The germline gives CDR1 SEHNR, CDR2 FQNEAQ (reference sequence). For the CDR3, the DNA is TGTGCCAGCAGCTTAGATGCGTTCACTTCCTACGAGCAGTACTTC. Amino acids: CASSLDAFTSYEQYF.

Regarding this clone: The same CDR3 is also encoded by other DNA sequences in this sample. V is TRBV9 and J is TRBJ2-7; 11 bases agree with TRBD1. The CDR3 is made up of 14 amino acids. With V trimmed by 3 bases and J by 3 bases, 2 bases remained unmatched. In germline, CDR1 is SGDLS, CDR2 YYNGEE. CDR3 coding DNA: TGTGCCAGCAGCGGAGGGACAGGGGGCTACGAGCAGTACTTC. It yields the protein CASSGGTGGYEQYF.

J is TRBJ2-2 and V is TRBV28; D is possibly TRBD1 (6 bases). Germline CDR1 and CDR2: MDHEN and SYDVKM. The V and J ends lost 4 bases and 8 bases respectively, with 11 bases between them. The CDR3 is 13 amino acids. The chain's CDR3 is CASSYQGRGELFF. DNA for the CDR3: TGTGCCAGCAGTTATCAGGGGCGGGGGGAGCTGTTTTTT.

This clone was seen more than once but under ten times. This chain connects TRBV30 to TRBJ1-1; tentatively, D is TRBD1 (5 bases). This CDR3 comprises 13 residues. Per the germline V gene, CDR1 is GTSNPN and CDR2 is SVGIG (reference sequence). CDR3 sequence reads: CAWGRRTDTEAFF. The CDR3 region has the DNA TGTGCTTGGGGCCGACGGACGGACACTGAAGCTTTCTTT.

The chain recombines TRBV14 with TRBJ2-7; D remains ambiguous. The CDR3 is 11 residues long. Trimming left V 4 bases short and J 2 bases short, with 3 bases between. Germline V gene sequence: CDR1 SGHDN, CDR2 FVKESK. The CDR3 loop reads CASSLTYEQYF. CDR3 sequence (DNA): TGTGCCAGCAGCCTTACCTACGAGCAGTACTTC.

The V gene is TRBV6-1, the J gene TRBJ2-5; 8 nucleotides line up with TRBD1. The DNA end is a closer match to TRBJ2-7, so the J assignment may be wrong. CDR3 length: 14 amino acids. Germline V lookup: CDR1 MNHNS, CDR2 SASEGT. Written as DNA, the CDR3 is TGTGCCAGCAGTAATACAGGGGGAGGCTACGAGCAGTACTTC. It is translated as CASSNTGGGYEQYF.

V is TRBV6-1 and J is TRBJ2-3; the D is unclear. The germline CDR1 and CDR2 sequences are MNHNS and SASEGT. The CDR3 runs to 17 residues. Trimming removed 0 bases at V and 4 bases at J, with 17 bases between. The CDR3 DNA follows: TGTGCCAGCAGTGAAGCGTATTCCACCCTCCGGGCAGATACGCAGTATTTT. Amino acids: CASSEAYSTLRADTQYF.

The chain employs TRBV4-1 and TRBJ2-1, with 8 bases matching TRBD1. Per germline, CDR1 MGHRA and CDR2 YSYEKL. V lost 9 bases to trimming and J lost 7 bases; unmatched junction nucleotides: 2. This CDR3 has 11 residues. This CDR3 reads CASYRGNEQFF. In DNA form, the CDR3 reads TGCGCCAGTTACAGGGGGAATGAGCAGTTCTTC.

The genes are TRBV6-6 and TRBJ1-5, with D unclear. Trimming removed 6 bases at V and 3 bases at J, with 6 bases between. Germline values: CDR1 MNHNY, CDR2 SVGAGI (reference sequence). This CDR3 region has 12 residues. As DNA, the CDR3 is TGTGCCAGCAGGGATAACAATCAGCCCCAGCATTTT. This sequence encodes CASRDNNQPQHF.

The CDR3 DNA follows: TGTGCCAGCTCACCAACAGAGTCTGCTGGGGAGACCCAGTACTTC. Residues: CASSPTESAGETQYF. The chain employs TRBV18 and TRBJ2-5; D uncertain. Germline V gene data show CDR1 as KGHSH and CDR2 as LQKENI. V was shortened by 2 bases and J by 5 bases, with 15 bases between the two germline ends. This CDR3 comprises 15 residues.

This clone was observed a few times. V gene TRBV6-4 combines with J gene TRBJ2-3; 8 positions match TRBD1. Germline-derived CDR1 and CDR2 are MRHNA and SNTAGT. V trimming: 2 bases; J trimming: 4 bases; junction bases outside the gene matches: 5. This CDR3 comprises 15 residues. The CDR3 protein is CASSDGDRGSDTQYF. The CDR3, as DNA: TGTGCCAGCAGTGACGGTGACAGGGGTTCAGATACGCAGTATTTT.

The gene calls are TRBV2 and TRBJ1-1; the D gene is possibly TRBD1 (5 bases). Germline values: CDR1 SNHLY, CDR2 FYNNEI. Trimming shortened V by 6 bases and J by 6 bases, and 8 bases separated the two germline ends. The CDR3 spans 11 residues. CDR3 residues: CASRAGSEAFF. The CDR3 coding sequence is TGTGCCAGCAGAGCAGGGTCTGAAGCTTTCTTT. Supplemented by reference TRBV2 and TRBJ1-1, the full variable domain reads EPEVTQTPSHQVTQMGQEVILRCVPISNHLYFYWYRQILGQKVEFLVSFYNNEISEKSEIFDDQFSVERPDGSNFTLKIRSTKLEDSAMYFCASRAGSEAFFGQGTRLTVV.

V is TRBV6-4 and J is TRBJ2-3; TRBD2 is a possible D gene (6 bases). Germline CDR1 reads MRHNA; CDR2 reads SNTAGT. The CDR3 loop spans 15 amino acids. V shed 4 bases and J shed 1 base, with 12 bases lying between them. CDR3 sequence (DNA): TGTGCCAGCAGTGGGGGGACTGGGGGCACAGATACGCAGTATTTT. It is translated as CASSGGTGGTDTQYF.